This record covers a single TCR beta chain. The protocol was immunoSEQ multiplex PCR, while the TCRdb copy is restricted to in-frame clones and leaves out a portion. The table lists fewer than 400,000 clones, about 92% of them singletons. This specimen comes from a study of blood T cell repertoires in COVID-19. Study in general: Specimens from acute and convalescent COVID-19 originated in the United States, Italy and Spain.

The CDR3 totals 15 residues. Germline trimming cut 5 bases from V and 1 base from J; bases unmatched to any gene: 5. CDR1 and CDR2 from the germline V gene are SGHNT and YENEEA. The J gene is TRBJ2-1, the V gene TRBV11-3; 7 bases are shared with TRBD1. The specimen was PBMCs or T cells enriched from blood (not recorded which). This sequence was found in a woman aged 25 to 39 who had recovered from COVID-19. This CDR3 is CASSSPTGSYNEQFF. CDR3 sequence (DNA): TGTGCCAGCAGCAGCCCGACAGGGTCCTACAATGAGCAGTTCTTC.